The TCR beta chain described here comes from a study of T cell responses to AZD1222 COVID-19 vaccine. The analysis combined second doses at about 4 or about 12 weeks. The protocol was immunoSEQ multiplex PCR, while the TCRdb copy is restricted to in-frame clones and leaves out a portion. The sample records some 100,000 clones, about 90% being singletons. The specimen was peripheral blood, collected 28 days after the second AZD1222 dose. This clonotype was obtained from an adult who received the AZD1222 COVID-19 vaccine.

The CDR3 loop reads CASSFRQGARDYGYTF. CDR3 sequence (DNA): TGTGCCAGCAGCTTCAGACAGGGCGCGAGGGACTATGGCTACACCTTC. The chain has TRBV11-3 and TRBJ1-2; 7 nucleotides match TRBD1. The V gene's germline CDR1 is SGHNT and CDR2 YENEEA. V was clipped by 3 bases and J by 3 bases; unmatched bases: 10. The CDR3 extends over 16 amino acids.